This passage covers 15 T cell receptor beta chains from one sample sequenced in a study of T cells in Graves' hyperthyroidism and ophthalmopathy. Amplification targeted TCR beta CDR3 regions from RNA transcripts. Primed by the HTBI set, a first-round RT-PCR was run on the TCR CDR3. TCRdb re-called the multiplex PCR reads with MiXCR, one entry per CDR3 protein. The repertoire consists of fewer than 700,000 distinct CDR3 sequences, with around 15% occurring once and the leading ten covering around 3.9%. The sample consisted of blood. The receptors were sampled from a woman under 40 with Graves' hyperthyroidism.

This clonotype has ten or more counts. CDR3 sequence: CASSPTGTNYGYTF. Here the CDR3 DNA reads TGTGCCAGCAGCCCGACAGGGACCAACTATGGCTACACCTTC. The chain joins TRBV12-3 or TRBV12-4 to TRBJ1-2; 7 nucleotides line up with TRBD1. With V trimmed by 6 bases and J by 2 bases, 6 bases remained unmatched. This CDR3 has 14 amino acids.

This clonotype occurred many times. This chain uses TRBV28 with TRBJ1-5; the D is unclear. Between the trimmed V and J ends, which lost 1 base and 0 bases, there was a span of 7 bases. This CDR3 is built from 15 residues. Germline V gene lookup returns CDR1 MDHEN and CDR2 SYDVKM. CDR3 bases: TGTGCCAGCAGTTTATACCAGAATAGCAATCAGCCCCAGCATTTT. It codes for CASSLYQNSNQPQHF.

This clonotype occurred many times. The gene calls are TRBV12-3 or TRBV12-4 and TRBJ1-2; 9 bases map to TRBD1. The CDR3 sequence is 13 residues long. V was clipped by 1 base and J by 9 bases; unmatched bases: 3. CDR3 amino acids: CASSLEGTGRYTF. In DNA, the CDR3 is TGTGCCAGCAGTTTAGAGGGGACAGGGCGCTACACCTTC.

This clonotype came up a few times. This rearrangement joins TRBV12-3 or TRBV12-4 to TRBJ2-2; TRBD1 might be the D (6 bases). The CDR3 length is 14 residues. V lost 4 bases, J lost 0 bases, and 6 bases lay in between. DNA for the CDR3: TGTGCCAGCAGTTGGACAGCGAACACCGGGGAGCTGTTTTTT. Protein sequence: CASSWTANTGELFF.

This clonotype has just a few counts. Here the CDR3 DNA reads TGCGCCAGCAGCTCCCTCCCGGGACTCTCCTACGAGCAGTACTTC. Translating it yields CASSSLPGLSYEQYF. The chain carries TRBV4-1 and TRBJ2-7, with D perhaps matching TRBD2 (6 bases). Germline-derived CDR1 and CDR2 are MGHRA and YSYEKL. The ends were cut back, 5 bases at V and 0 bases at J, with 14 bases in the middle. This CDR3 is built from 15 residues.

This clonotype was recorded at least ten times. The rearrangement uses TRBV30 and TRBJ1-2; 8 bases map to TRBD1. Germline CDR1 reads GTSNPN; CDR2 reads SVGIG (reference sequence). This CDR3 spans 12 amino acids. V shed 2 bases, J shed 7 bases, and the junction held 3 bases outside the gene matches. The CDR3 loop reads CAWSSTGVGYTF. CDR3 coding DNA: TGTGCCTGGAGTTCGACAGGGGTTGGCTACACCTTC.

This clonotype has only a few counts. The V and J genes are TRBV7-2 and TRBJ2-7; no definite D call. Germline values: CDR1 SGHTA, CDR2 FQGNSA. CDR3 length equals 13 residues. Trimming left V 5 bases short and J 2 bases short, with 10 bases between. This CDR3 reads CASSPWTPYEQYF. DNA of the CDR3: TGTGCCAGCAGCCCCTGGACCCCCTACGAGCAGTACTTC.

The J gene is TRBJ2-7, the V gene TRBV14; TRBD2 matches 9 bases. The J segment lost 7 bases and the V segment lost 3 bases, leaving 16 bases of the junction unmatched. This CDR3 has 17 residues. CDR1 is SGHDN and CDR2 is FVKESK in the germline V gene. DNA of the CDR3: TGTGCCAGCAGCCAGAAACCCCCCCAGCGGGAGGTCTGGGAGCAGTACTTC. Translation gives CASSQKPPQREVWEQYF.

The chain recombines TRBV5-6 with TRBJ2-5, with a possible D match to TRBD1 (5 bases). CDR1 and CDR2 (germline): SGHDT, YYEEEE. The CDR3 extends over 15 amino acids. Deletions cut 4 bases from V and 1 base from J, with 14 bases between. In DNA form, the CDR3 reads TGTGCCAGCAGCCTTGAGGCAGGGATCCAAGAGACCCAGTACTTC. Translated: CASSLEAGIQETQYF.

Turning to this clonotype: A much larger clone lies a single base off, so this may be a read error. This sequence joins TRBV28 and TRBJ2-1, with 12 bases aligning to TRBD2. CDR3 length: 13 residues. Germline trimming cut 8 bases from V and 9 bases from J; bases unmatched to any gene: 5. Germline assignment: CDR1 MDHEN and CDR2 SYDVKM. CDR3 sequence: CASRLAGVLEQFF. CDR3 bases: TGTGCCAGCCGACTAGCGGGAGTACTTGAGCAGTTCTTC.

This clonotype was detected many times. The J gene is TRBJ2-2, the V gene TRBV28; 12 positions agree with TRBD1. This CDR3 region has 14 residues. Germline-derived CDR1 and CDR2 are MDHEN and SYDVKM. Trimming cost V 4 bases and J 10 bases; bases outside gene matches: 4. The CDR3 nucleotides are TGTGCCAGCAGTTACGGGACAGGGGGCGCGGAGCTGTTTTTT. As protein: CASSYGTGGAELFF.

This clonotype was recorded at least ten times. The V and J genes are TRBV28 and TRBJ2-1; TRBD2 agrees at 12 bases. The CDR3 runs 21 residues. J lost 4 bases, V lost 5 bases, and 21 bases had no gene match. Per the germline V gene, CDR1 is MDHEN and CDR2 is SYDVKM. The CDR3 reads CASSGRTGPLTSGRMYNEQFF. The CDR3 DNA is TGTGCCAGCAGTGGCAGGACAGGGCCTTTAACTAGCGGGAGGATGTACAATGAGCAGTTCTTC.

This clonotype showed up just a few times. The chain recombines TRBV9 with TRBJ2-7; D might be TRBD1 (5 bases). The CDR3 has 14 amino acids. CDR1 and CDR2 from the germline V gene are SGDLS and YYNGEE. Trimming pared 4 bases from V and 0 bases from J, leaving 11 bases between. CDR3 nucleotides: TGTGCCAGCAGCAGGCGACAGAGCTCCTACGAGCAGTACTTC. Translated: CASSRRQSSYEQYF.

The chain links TRBV6-1 to TRBJ2-1; D possibly corresponds to TRBD2 (5 bases). Germline assignment: CDR1 MNHNS and CDR2 SASEGT. This CDR3 region has 15 residues. The V end was cut by 5 bases, the J end by 9 bases, with 20 bases between. DNA of the CDR3: TGTGCCAGCAGTTATCCGGTTGGGAGATCGGGTGAGCAGTTCTTC. Translated: CASSYPVGRSGEQFF.

The gene calls are TRBV4-2 and TRBJ2-5; 7 nucleotides align to TRBD2. V lost 1 base, J lost 2 bases, and 19 bases stayed unmatched. The germline CDR1 and CDR2 sequences are LGHNA and YNFKEQ. CDR3 length: 20 amino acids. The CDR3, as DNA: TGTGCCAGCAGCCAAGTCGGGGGTAGTGGGACTATAGGTAGTCAAGAGACCCAGTACTTC. Translating gives CASSQVGGSGTIGSQETQYF.